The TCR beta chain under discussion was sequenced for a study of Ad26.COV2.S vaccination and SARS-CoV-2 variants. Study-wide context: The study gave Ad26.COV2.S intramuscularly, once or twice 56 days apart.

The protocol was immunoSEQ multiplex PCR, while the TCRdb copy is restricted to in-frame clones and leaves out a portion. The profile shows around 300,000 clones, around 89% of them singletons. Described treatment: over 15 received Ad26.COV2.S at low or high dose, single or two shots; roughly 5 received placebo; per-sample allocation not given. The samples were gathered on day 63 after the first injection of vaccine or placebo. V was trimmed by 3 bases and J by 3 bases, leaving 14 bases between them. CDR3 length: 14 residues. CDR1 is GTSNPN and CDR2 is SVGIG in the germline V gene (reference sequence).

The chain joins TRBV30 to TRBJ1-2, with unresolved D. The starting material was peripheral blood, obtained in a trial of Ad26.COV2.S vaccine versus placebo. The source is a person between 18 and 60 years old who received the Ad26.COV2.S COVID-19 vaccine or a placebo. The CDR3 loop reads CAWSPGRTDYGYTF. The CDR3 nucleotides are TGTGCCTGGAGCCCGGGGAGGACGGACTATGGCTACACCTTC.